Listed below are T cell receptor beta chains from one sample, sequenced in a study of tumor-infiltrating lymphocytes in primary liver carcinoma. A single record per CDR3 protein comes from TCRdb applying MiXCR to the multiplex PCR reads. The repertoire holds approximately 54,000 distinct CDR3 sequences, with around 79% as singletons. The sample taken for sequencing was liver tumor tissue from sampling region 2. These receptors were collected from a man aged 35 to 55 with primary liver carcinoma and hepatitis B virus infection. The CDR3 runs from the conserved cysteine through the conserved F or W. Each record gives: J gene, V gene, D gene, clone size, CDR3 DNA, CDR3 protein. D genes are given only for firm matches. Rows give clone size only sometimes, using once, few, many, or a class for an expanded clone.

>TRBJ2-5|TRBV7-9|TRBD1|-
TGTGCCAGCACCCGGGACAGGGGAGTCCAAGAGACCCAGTACTTC
CASTRDRGVQETQYF
>TRBJ2-7|TRBV29-1|-|-
TGCAGCATTGGAAGGTCAACCACCTTCTACGAGCAGTACTTC
CSIGRSTTFYEQYF
>TRBJ1-3|TRBV4-1|-|-
TGCGTCAGCAGCCGAGCTGGAAACACAATATATTTT
CVSSRAGNTIYF
>TRBJ2-3|TRBV12-3/TRBV12-4|TRBD1|-
TGTGCCAGCAGTTCGCCTGAGGGACAGGGGCAGTCAGATACGCAATATTTT
CASSSPEGQGQSDTQYF
>TRBJ2-2|TRBV6-5|TRBD2|medium-sized
TGTGCCAGCAGTTACGCGGGAGATGGCACCGGGGAGCTGTTTTTT
CASSYAGDGTGELFF
>TRBJ2-2|TRBV5-8|-|many
TGTGCCAGCAGCGCCTACTGGGTTAACACCGGGGAGCTGTTTTTT
CASSAYWVNTGELFF
>TRBJ1-2|TRBV12-3/TRBV12-4|-|-
TGTGCCAGCAGTCTGACGGGGGGACACTATGGCTACACCTTC
CASSLTGGHYGYTF
>TRBJ1-5|TRBV28|-|many
TGTGCCAGCAGTCCCACTAGCAGGGCCTATCAGCCCCAGCATTTT
CASSPTSRAYQPQHF
>TRBJ2-7|TRBV11-2|-|-
TGTGCCAGCACCCCCTTGGAAGCGGCCCACTACGGGCATGACTTC
CASTPLEAAHYGHDF
>TRBJ2-3|TRBV11-2|-|medium-sized
TGTGCCAGCAGCCCATTTCAGCTGCCAGATACGCAGTATTTT
CASSPFQLPDTQYF
>TRBJ1-5|TRBV21-1|-|-
TGTGCCAGCAGCAACCCGTGGAGGACAGGCAATAGCAATCAGCCCCAGCATTTT
CASSNPWRTGNSNQPQHF
>TRBJ1-1|TRBV2|-|-
TGTGCCAACAGTGTACTGGGGAACACTGAAGCTTTCTTT
CANSVLGNTEAFF
>TRBJ1-6|TRBV28|TRBD1|many
TGTGCCAGCAGTATGACAGGGATGAATTCACCCCTCCACTTT
CASSMTGMNSPLHF
>TRBJ2-1|TRBV29-1|-|-
TGCAGCGGATCGGGTAACGAGCAGTTCTTC
CSGSGNEQFF
>TRBJ1-6|TRBV12-3/TRBV12-4|-|-
TGTGCCAACACCGTTATAGGGTTTGGAGCCCTCCACTTT
CANTVIGFGALHF
>TRBJ2-1|TRBV4-2|-|many
TGTGCCAGCAGCCAAACCCCCGGGACTGGGGGCAATGAGCAGTTCTTC
CASSQTPGTGGNEQFF
>TRBJ2-7|TRBV4-1|TRBD2|-
TGTGCCAGCAGCCAAGAGGGACTAGCGGCCTACAAGCAGTACTTC
CASSQEGLAAYKQYF
>TRBJ2-7|TRBV6-2/TRBV6-3|TRBD2|-
TGTGCCAGCAGTCCGACTAGCACGAATTCCGAGCAGTACTTC
CASSPTSTNSEQYF
>TRBJ1-2|TRBV11-2|-|-
TGTGCCAGCAGAGAGAGGGTCACCATCTATGGCTACTCCTTC
CASRERVTIYGYSF
>TRBJ2-7|TRBV20-1|-|once
TGCAGTGCCCTGAGGGACAACTCCTACGAGCGGTACTTC
CSALRDNSYERYF
>TRBJ2-1|TRBV6-5|TRBD1|-
TGTGCCACCAGTTGGCAGGACAGGGGTAATGAGCAGTTCTTC
CATSWQDRGNEQFF
>TRBJ2-5|TRBV29-1|-|-
TGCGGCGTTGGTGGGAGGACTGCTGAGACCCAGTACTTC
CGVGGRTAETQYF
>TRBJ2-7|TRBV4-1|-|-
TGCGCCAGCAACCCCCGGTACTCCCTGATTGAGCAGTACTTC
CASNPRYSLIEQYF
>TRBJ2-1|TRBV6-6|-|-
TGTGCCGGCAGCCCGATAGGGGATGAGCAGTTCTTC
CAGSPIGDEQFF
>TRBJ1-2|TRBV6-5|-|once
TGTGCCAGCAGTTATGTAAGGACAAGCGGTCCCTATGGCTACACCTTC
CASSYVRTSGPYGYTF
>TRBJ2-7|TRBV11-2|-|-
TGTGCCAGCAGCTTAATTGACACTGCCTACGATCGGTACTTC
CASSLIDTAYDRYF
>TRBJ2-2|TRBV11-2|-|once
TGTGCCAACAGCTTACTCAGGGCGGACACCCGGGAGCTGTTTTTT
CANSLLRADTRELFF
>TRBJ1-1|TRBV20-1|-|-
TGCAGTGCTCAAGAGACGATCATGAACACTGAAGCTTTCTTT
CSAQETIMNTEAFF
>TRBJ2-2|TRBV14|-|-
TGTGCCAGCATCCAATCGAGGGCGGCCAACACCGGGGAGATGTTTTTT
CASIQSRAANTGEMFF
>TRBJ2-7|TRBV5-4|-|-
TGTGCCAGCACCTTGGGTCGGGATAGTTCCTACGAGCAGTACTTC
CASTLGRDSSYEQYF
>TRBJ2-4|TRBV4-1|-|many
TGCGCCAGCAGCCAAAGTGTGGAGCAGGGGATTGGTTCAACCAAAAACATTCAGTACTTC
CASSQSVEQGIGSTKNIQYF
>TRBJ2-5|TRBV12-3/TRBV12-4|-|-
TGTGCCAGCAATTTAGGGCAGACTCAAGAGACCCAGTATTTC
CASNLGQTQETQYF
>TRBJ1-4|TRBV11-2|-|once
TGTGTCATCGGCCGGGACCAGGGGGAAAAACTGTTTTTT
CVIGRDQGEKLFF
>TRBJ2-7|TRBV29-1|-|-
TGCAACGTGGATGGGCCCCCGTCCTACGAGCAGTACTTC
CNVDGPPSYEQYF
>TRBJ2-1|TRBV28|-|-
TGTGCCAGCATGCCAAGCGGAAGCAATGCGCAGCTCTTC
CASMPSGSNAQLF
>TRBJ2-7|TRBV7-9|TRBD1|-
TGTGCCAGCAGCCCCAGCGCAAGGACAGGGACCTACGAGCAGTACTTC
CASSPSARTGTYEQYF
>TRBJ1-4|TRBV5-1|-|-
TGCGTAAGCGCCATGGGGGATACTGAAAAACTGTTTTTT
CVSAMGDTEKLFF
>TRBJ2-7|TRBV4-1|TRBD1|many
TGCGCCAGCAGCTCTCCAGGGGGATTTAGCTCCTACGAGCAGTACTTC
CASSSPGGFSSYEQYF
>TRBJ2-7|TRBV6-1|-|-
TGTGCTAGCAGTGTAATGGCACACCGGGGTGACGGGCAGTACTTC
CASSVMAHRGDGQYF
>TRBJ1-2|TRBV6-5|TRBD1|-
TGTGCCAGCAGTTACTCTTCAGGACAGGGTGGCTACACCTTC
CASSYSSGQGGYTF
>TRBJ1-2|TRBV10-2|-|many
TGCGCCAGCAGCAGGTCTCTGGACTATGGCTACACCTTC
CASSRSLDYGYTF
>TRBJ2-3|TRBV6-5|-|-
TGTGCCAGCACTTATCGACAAGGACTTCGCACAGATACGCAGTATTTT
CASTYRQGLRTDTQYF